This T cell receptor beta chain stems from a study of human T cells and chemical hapten exposure. Overall study: Patch tests containing 0.01% DPC, applied to the upper back, were read at 6 days.

Study-level findings and limits: Patch test score was positively correlated with the counts of PT1 expanded TCRs. Once DPC sensitization occurred, TCRs above 1 in 1000 frequency showed no change.

The V gene end was trimmed by 1 base and the J gene end by 4 bases; junction bases not matched to a gene: 6. Germline-derived CDR1 and CDR2 are MDHEN and SYDVKM. CDR3 length: 15 amino acids. TCRdb itself ran the RACE reads through MiXCR, one entry per CDR3 protein. The sample yields more than 150,000 distinct CDR3 sequences, about 31% seen once. Stated time point: pre-sensitization, week 0. Described treatment: therapeutic diphenylcyclopropenone sensitization with weekly scalp DPC. About this clonotype: Antigen: not known.

This specimen consisted of whole blood, obtained in connection with sensitization to the hapten diphenylcyclopropenone (DPC). This clonotype was sampled from a woman aged 25 to 39 with alopecia areata. Some clones in this sample may be carry-over from other donors' samples. The chain uses TRBV28 and TRBJ1-2, with TRBD1 matching 7 bases. The CDR3 DNA reads as TGTGCCAGCAGTTTATCGGACCGGGACAGCTATGGCTACACCTTC. Its protein product is CASSLSDRDSYGYTF.